This T cell receptor beta chain was identified in a study of T cells after yellow fever vaccination. TCRdb reprocessed the 5' RACE reads via MiXCR and lists one record per CDR3 protein. The sample lists some 300,000 distinct CDR3 sequences, roughly 8.7% occurring once. This clonotype turned up a few times. Germline CDR1 and CDR2: LNHDA and SQIVND (reference sequence). The CDR3 extends over 13 amino acids. V lost 5 bases and J lost 4; bases outside the gene matches: 3. The V and J genes are TRBV19 and TRBJ2-5; 8 positions agree with TRBD1. Specimen: CD4+ T cells sorted from PBMCs, collected 5 days after the yellow fever booster vaccination. This sequence originates from a man in his late teens or twenties who received the YFV17D yellow fever vaccine. CDR3: CASSPDRVETQYF. Here the CDR3 DNA reads TGTGCCAGTAGTCCGGACAGGGTAGAGACCCAGTACTTC.